These 28 T cell receptor beta chains share one sample of origin, sequenced in a study of blood T cell repertoires in COVID-19. Assay used: immunoSEQ multiplex PCR; TCRdb lists only in-frame clones, some missing. This sample has 110,000 or so clones, with 70% to 80% found just once. Sequencing input: peripheral blood. These receptors were collected from a man aged 65 to 79 with acute or convalescent COVID-19.

This chain links TRBV19 with TRBJ1-4; 8 bases map to TRBD1. The length of the CDR3 is 14 residues. J lost 8 bases, V lost 5 bases, and 7 bases had no gene match. CDR1 and CDR2 (germline): LNHDA, SQIVND (reference sequence). The CDR3 DNA is TGTGCCAGTAGTCCCGGACAGGGTGACGAAAAACTGTTTTTT. It is translated as CASSPGQGDEKLFF. Together with reference TRBV19 and TRBJ1-4, the CDR3 gives the full variable domain: DGGITQSPKYLFRKEGQNVTLSCEQNLNHDAMYWYRQDPGQGLRLIYYSQIVNDFQKGDIAEGYSVSREKKESFPLTVTSAQKNPTAFYLCASSPGQGDEKLFFGSGTQLSVL.

This chain links TRBV9 with TRBJ1-1, with D tentatively TRBD1 (5 bases). Germline V lookup: CDR1 SGDLS, CDR2 YYNGEE. Trimming stripped 8 bases from V and 1 base from J, with 15 bases between. The CDR3 has 14 amino acids. CDR3 sequence: CASSPGRGNTEAFF. In DNA form, the CDR3 reads TGTGCCAGTTCCCCGGGGCGGGGGAACACTGAAGCTTTCTTT.

The chain recombines TRBV7-2 with TRBJ1-5; D is possibly TRBD1 (6 bases). Per the germline V gene, CDR1 is SGHTA and CDR2 is FQGNSA. CDR3 length: 15 residues. The V end was cut by 3 bases, the J end by 2 bases, with 11 bases between. The CDR3 sequence: CASSLDPGGNQPQHF. As DNA, the CDR3 is TGTGCCAGCAGCTTGGACCCAGGGGGCAATCAGCCCCAGCATTTT.

This clone showed up just a few times. The V and J genes are TRBV2 and TRBJ2-1; 9 bases line up with TRBD1. The CDR3 is made up of 14 amino acids. J lost 8 bases, V lost 8 bases, and 10 bases had no gene match. Per the germline V gene, CDR1 is SNHLY and CDR2 is FYNNEI. CDR3 residues: CASHRDRAGDEQFF. As DNA, the CDR3 is TGTGCCAGCCACCGGGACAGGGCTGGCGATGAGCAGTTCTTC.

V gene TRBV3-1 (or the pseudogene TRBV3-2) combines with J gene TRBJ2-7, with D possibly matching TRBD1 (6 bases). CDR1 LGHDT and CDR2 YNNKEL come from the germline V gene (reference sequence). The V end lost 5 bases, the J end lost 0 bases, and 14 bases lay between the germline ends. The CDR3 sequence is 15 residues long. The CDR3: CASSESTGSSYEQYF. The CDR3 DNA is TGTGCCAGCAGCGAAAGCACAGGGAGCTCCTACGAGCAGTACTTC.

This clone was detected only a few times. The gene calls are TRBV23-1 and TRBJ2-5, with TRBD1 matching over 7 bases. TRBV23-1 is placed among ORFs of uncertain function. This CDR3 region has 16 residues. With 0 bases clipped from V and 1 base from J, the junction kept 5 bases outside the gene matches. CDR3 protein: CASSQSRDRAQETQYF. In DNA form, the CDR3 reads TGCGCCAGCAGTCAATCGAGAGACAGGGCCCAAGAGACCCAGTACTTC.

V gene TRBV14 combines with J gene TRBJ1-6; 7 nucleotides match TRBD1. The CDR3 consists of 16 residues. The germline V gene has CDR1 SGHDN and CDR2 FVKESK. The V gene end was trimmed by 0 bases and the J gene end by 6 bases; junction bases not matched to a gene: 5. CDR3 nucleotides: TGTGCCAGCAGCCAAGATGAGGACAGGATTAATTCACCCCTCCACTTT. Its protein product is CASSQDEDRINSPLHF.

This clone showed up just once. The gene calls are TRBV20-1 and TRBJ2-1; D ambiguous. Germline CDR1 is DFQATT and CDR2 is SNEGSKA (reference sequence). V was pared by 6 bases and J by 2 bases, with 5 bases between. The CDR3 is 11 residues long. The CDR3 sequence is CSARAYNEQFF. DNA of the CDR3: TGCAGTGCCCGGGCCTACAATGAGCAGTTCTTC.

J is TRBJ1-2 and V is TRBV6-5, with D possibly TRBD1 on 6 matching bases. Deletions cut 8 bases from V and 2 bases from J, with 15 bases between. The CDR3 has 14 residues. CDR1 and CDR2 from the germline V gene are MNHEY and SVGAGI. The DNA for the CDR3 is TGTGCCAGCGCCCCCGGGGGGCAGAACTATGGCTACACCTTC. It encodes CASAPGGQNYGYTF.

V gene TRBV12-3 or TRBV12-4 combines with J gene TRBJ2-7; no firm D call. The CDR3 extends over 13 amino acids. V lost 6 bases to trimming and J lost 2 bases, with 11 bases between them. CDR3 DNA: TGTGCCAGCAGCGGTAACTCCCCCTACGAGCAGTACTTC. It specifies CASSGNSPYEQYF.

This chain connects TRBV7-8 to TRBJ2-7; TRBD1 matches at 7 bases. The V and J ends lost 6 bases and 2 bases, in that order; junction bases with no gene match: 7. The CDR3 consists of 14 residues. Germline CDR1 and CDR2: SGHVS and FQNEAQ. The CDR3 is CASRTRQGAYEQYF. In nucleotides, the CDR3 is TGTGCCAGCAGAACCAGACAGGGCGCCTACGAGCAGTACTTC.

As DNA, the CDR3 is TGTGCCAGCTCACCGTCTGCTAGCCAGGAGCCCCAGCATTTT. Protein product: CASSPSASQEPQHF. This rearrangement joins TRBV18 to TRBJ1-5; D remains unclear. The CDR3 is made up of 14 amino acids. Looked up from germline, CDR1 is KGHSH and CDR2 is LQKENI. V lost 3 bases and J lost 8, with 14 bases in between.

This clone was counted between two and nine times. The rearrangement joins TRBV28 to TRBJ2-7; 11 bases fit TRBD2. V lost 4 bases and J lost 7; bases outside the gene matches: 12. The CDR3 totals 16 residues. Germline V lookup: CDR1 MDHEN, CDR2 SYDVKM. The CDR3 protein is CASSSTLLAGEYEQYF. The CDR3 coding sequence is TGTGCCAGCAGTTCAACACTACTAGCGGGAGAGTATGAGCAGTACTTC. The entire variable domain, with the rest obtained from reference TRBV28 and TRBJ2-7, is as follows: DVKVTQSSRYLVKRTGEKVFLECVQDMDHENMFWYRQDPGLGLRLIYFSYDVKMKEKGDIPEGYSVSREKKERFSLILESASTNQTSMYLCASSSTLLAGEYEQYFGPGTRLTVT.

The chain uses TRBV11-3 and TRBJ2-2, with D possibly matching TRBD1 (6 bases). The germline V and J ends were trimmed by 3 bases and 1 base, with 18 bases remaining between them. The CDR3 contains 18 residues. CDR1 is SGHNT, CDR2 YENEEA, per germline. The CDR3 bases are TGTGCCAGCAGCTTGACCCACTTGGGGGCCAGGAACACCGGGGAGCTGTTTTTT. Translation gives CASSLTHLGARNTGELFF.

This chain links TRBV18 with TRBJ2-2, with 7 bases fitting TRBD2. V was pared by 3 bases and J by 5 bases, with 9 bases of the junction left unmatched. There are 16 residues in the CDR3. Per the germline V gene, CDR1 is KGHSH and CDR2 is LQKENI. CDR3 residues: CASSPPSTSYTGELFF. DNA of the CDR3: TGTGCCAGCTCACCCCCCTCGACTAGCTATACCGGGGAGCTGTTTTTT.

V and J are TRBV27 and TRBJ2-7; D might be TRBD1 (6 bases). The germline gives CDR1 MNHEY, CDR2 SMNVEV (reference sequence). The V and J ends lost 2 bases and 3 bases respectively, with 11 bases between them. This CDR3 region has 14 residues. The CDR3 is CASSLVGGDYEQYF. The CDR3 DNA reads as TGTGCCAGCAGTTTAGTAGGGGGTGACTACGAGCAGTACTTC.

V is TRBV9 and J is TRBJ2-2; weak D call: TRBD2 (6 bases). With 4 bases removed from V and 0 bases from J, the gap between germline ends came to 16 bases. CDR3 length: 17 residues. The germline V gene encodes CDR1 SGDLS and CDR2 YYNGEE. The CDR3 reads CASSPPWAGTNTGELFF. The CDR3 DNA reads as TGTGCCAGCAGCCCCCCTTGGGCGGGAACGAACACCGGGGAGCTGTTTTTT.

The chain links TRBV19 to TRBJ1-1; D perhaps matches TRBD1 (5 bases). Germline V lookup: CDR1 LNHDA, CDR2 SQIVND (reference sequence). The CDR3 runs 13 residues. V dropped 9 bases and J dropped 7 bases, with 18 bases sitting between them. CDR3 region: CASKYGGFGEAFF. The DNA for the CDR3 is TGTGCCAGCAAGTACGGGGGTTTCGGTGAAGCTTTCTTT.

The chain has TRBV7-2 and TRBJ1-3, with D perhaps TRBD1 (6 bases). Germline-derived CDR1 and CDR2 are SGHTA and FQGNSA. V gave up 0 bases and J gave up 4 bases, with 10 bases separating them. The CDR3 has 15 amino acids. The CDR3 bases are TGTGCCAGCAGCTTAGCCGGGACAATCGGAAACACCATATATTTT. The encoded protein is CASSLAGTIGNTIYF.

DNA for the CDR3: TGTGCCAGCAGCCCCCGAGACAGGGGGAACTATGGCTACACCTTC. Translation gives CASSPRDRGNYGYTF. This chain joins TRBV9 and TRBJ1-2; TRBD1 agrees at 9 bases. The germline CDR1 and CDR2 sequences are SGDLS and YYNGEE. This CDR3 has 15 residues. Trimming removed 4 bases from V and 2 bases from J; junction bases left unmatched: 6.

This chain joins TRBV4-1 and TRBJ1-1; the D gene is possibly TRBD1 (5 bases). The germline V gene encodes CDR1 MGHRA and CDR2 YSYEKL. The CDR3 is 15 amino acids. Trimming pared 1 base from V and 1 base from J, leaving 10 bases between. CDR3 sequence (DNA): TGCGCCAGCAGCCAAGGACAGCCGAGGAACACTGAAGCTTTCTTT. This gives the protein CASSQGQPRNTEAFF.

This chain uses TRBV2 with TRBJ2-7; no clear D. The germline V gene has CDR1 SNHLY and CDR2 FYNNEI. V lost 2 bases and J lost 3, with 8 bases in between. This CDR3 contains 13 residues. Here the CDR3 DNA reads TGTGCCAGCAGTGAACAGACAAACTACGAGCAGTACTTC. Protein sequence: CASSEQTNYEQYF. The complete variable domain, with remaining parts taken from reference TRBV2 and TRBJ2-7, reads EPEVTQTPSHQVTQMGQEVILRCVPISNHLYFYWYRQILGQKVEFLVSFYNNEISEKSEIFDDQFSVERPDGSNFTLKIRSTKLEDSAMYFCASSEQTNYEQYFGPGTRLTVT.

V usage is TRBV5-8 and J usage is TRBJ2-3; TRBD1 matches 7 bases. CDR3 size: 17 residues. V was clipped by 4 bases and J by 1 base; unmatched bases: 12. Germline-derived CDR1 and CDR2 are SGHTS and YDEGEE. The CDR3 region has the DNA TGTGCCAGCAGCCTCGACAGACGGACAGGCGGCACAGATACGCAGTATTTT. Its translation: CASSLDRRTGGTDTQYF.

This clone was observed once. V usage is TRBV7-3 and J usage is TRBJ2-5; D perhaps matches TRBD2 (6 bases). The germline V gene has CDR1 SGHTA and CDR2 FQGTGA. The V end lost 1 base, the J end lost 5 bases, and 8 bases lay between the germline ends. The CDR3 is made up of 13 amino acids. CDR3 nucleotide sequence: TGTGCCAGCAGCTTAAGGGGAGGCGAGACCCAGTACTTC. This gives the protein CASSLRGGETQYF.

This clone is judged medium-sized (0.01 to 0.1%). The chain uses TRBV28 and TRBJ1-1; 7 bases are a match to TRBD1. The CDR3 covers 14 residues. V lost 4 bases, J lost 1 base, and 3 bases stayed unmatched. CDR1 MDHEN and CDR2 SYDVKM come from the germline V gene. The DNA for the CDR3 is TGTGCCAGCAGTTGGACAGGACCGAACACTGAAGCTTTCTTT. It encodes CASSWTGPNTEAFF.

Details on this clone: At one of its ends the junction is not consistent with the germline gene, which may arise from a read error. The rearrangement uses TRBV29-1 and TRBJ2-5, with D perhaps TRBD2 (6 bases). Germline values: CDR1 SQVTM, CDR2 ANQGSEA. The CDR3 is made up of 13 amino acids. CDR3 sequence: CSVSGQAREAQYF. Written as DNA, the CDR3 is TGCAGCGTAAGCGGGCAAGCAAGAGAGGCCCAGTACTTC.

This clone was seen once. V is TRBV5-1 and J is TRBJ2-2, with D possibly matching TRBD1 (6 bases). Trimming shortened V by 0 bases and J by 5 bases, and 17 bases separated the two germline ends. CDR3 length equals 17 residues. Germline-derived CDR1 and CDR2 are SGHRS and YFSETQ. Written as DNA, the CDR3 is TGCGCCAGCAGCTTGGCCGAGAGGGGGAGAGGTACCGGGGAGCTGTTTTTT. This encodes CASSLAERGRGTGELFF.

V and J are TRBV19 and TRBJ1-4; the D gene is possibly TRBD1 (6 bases). Trimming left V 6 bases short and J 1 base short, with 9 bases between. Germline CDR1 reads LNHDA; CDR2 reads SQIVND (reference sequence). The CDR3 is 14 amino acids. The CDR3 region has the DNA TGTGCCAGTAGCGTCAGGGGAACTAATGAAAAACTGTTTTTT. This translates into CASSVRGTNEKLFF.